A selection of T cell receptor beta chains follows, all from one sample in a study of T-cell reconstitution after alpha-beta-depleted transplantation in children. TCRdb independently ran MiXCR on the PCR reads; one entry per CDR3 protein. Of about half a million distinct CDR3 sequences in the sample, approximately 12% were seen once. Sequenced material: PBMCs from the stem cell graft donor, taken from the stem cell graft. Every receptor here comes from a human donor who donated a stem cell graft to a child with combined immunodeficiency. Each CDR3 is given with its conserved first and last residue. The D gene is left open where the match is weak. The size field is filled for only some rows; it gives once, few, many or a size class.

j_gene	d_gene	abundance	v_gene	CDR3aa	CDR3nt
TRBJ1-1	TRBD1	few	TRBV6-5	CASSADRTLEVNTEAFF	TGTGCCAGCAGCGCGGACAGGACCTTAGAGGTAAACACTGAAGCTTTCTTT
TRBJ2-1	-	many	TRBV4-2	CASSQDWRGEWNEQFF	TGTGCCAGCAGCCAAGATTGGAGGGGAGAGTGGAATGAGCAGTTCTTC
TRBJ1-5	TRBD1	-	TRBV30	CAWGGQKNQPQHF	TGTGCCTGGGGGGGACAGAAGAATCAGCCCCAGCATTTT
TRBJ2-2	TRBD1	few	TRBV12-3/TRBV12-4	CASRNRGNTGELFF	TGTGCCAGCAGGAACAGGGGGAACACCGGGGAGCTGTTTTTT
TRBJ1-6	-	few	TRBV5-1	CASSGTGRKSDSPLHF	TGCGCCAGCAGTGGCACAGGACGGAAAAGTGATTCACCCCTCCACTTT
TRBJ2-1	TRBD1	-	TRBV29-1	CSVQVTGGDEQFF	TGCAGCGTGCAGGTGACAGGGGGCGATGAGCAGTTCTTC
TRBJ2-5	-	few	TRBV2	CASSVTQQETQYF	TGTGCCAGCAGCGTGACTCAACAAGAGACCCAGTACTTC
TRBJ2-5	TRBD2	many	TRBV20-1	CSAKLTSGSETQYF	TGCAGTGCTAAATTAACTAGCGGGAGTGAGACCCAGTACTTC
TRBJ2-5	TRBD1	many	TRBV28	CASSFRTGEETQYF	TGTGCCAGCAGTTTTCGGACAGGCGAAGAGACCCAGTACTTC
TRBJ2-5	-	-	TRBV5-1	CASSPRLGAGETLYF	TGCGCCAGCAGCCCCCGTCTAGGGGCCGGGGAGACCCTGTACTTC
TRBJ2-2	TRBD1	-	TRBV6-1	CASRGQMDTGELFF	TGTGCCAGCAGGGGACAGATGGACACCGGGGAGCTGTTTTTT
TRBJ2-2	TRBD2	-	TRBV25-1	CASSLAGLAGIRAGELFF	TGTGCCAGTTCTCTCGCGGGACTAGCGGGAATCAGAGCCGGGGAGCTGTTTTTT
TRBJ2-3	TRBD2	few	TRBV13	CASSLVPPGLGEVSTDTQYF	TGTGCCAGCAGCTTAGTCCCCCCGGGACTAGGGGAGGTTTCCACAGATACGCAGTATTTT
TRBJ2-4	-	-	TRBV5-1	CASSPGLGFIGKNIQYF	TGCGCCAGCAGCCCAGGGTTGGGCTTTATCGGCAAAAACATTCAGTACTTC
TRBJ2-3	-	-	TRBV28	CASSLSIGGLHTDTQYF	TGTGCCAGCAGTTTATCGATCGGGGGCCTACATACAGATACGCAGTATTTT
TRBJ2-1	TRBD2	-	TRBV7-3	CASSLSSGGPNEQFF	TGTGCCAGCAGCTTAAGTAGCGGGGGGCCCAATGAGCAGTTCTTC
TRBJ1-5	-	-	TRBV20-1	CSARSGGRGQPQHF	TGCAGTGCTAGAAGCGGGGGGCGCGGACAGCCCCAGCATTTT
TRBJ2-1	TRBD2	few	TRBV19	CASSEPGGRIEQFF	TGTGCCAGTAGTGAGCCGGGGGGGAGGATTGAGCAGTTCTTC
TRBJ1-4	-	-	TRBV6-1	CASRPGGPYRWEKLFF	TGTGCCAGCAGACCCGGGGGGCCATACCGTTGGGAAAAACTGTTTTTT
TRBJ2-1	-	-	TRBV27	CASSQGHLQFF	TGTGCCAGCAGTCAAGGGCATCTCCAGTTCTTC
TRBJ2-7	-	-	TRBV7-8	CASSPRVQREQYF	TGTGCCAGCAGCCCCCGGGTTCAGCGCGAGCAGTACTTC
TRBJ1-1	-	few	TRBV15	CATSMRNTEAFF	TGTGCCACCAGCATGAGGAACACTGAAGCTTTCTTT
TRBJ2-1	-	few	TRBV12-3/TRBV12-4	CASMQGGNNEQFF	TGTGCCAGCATGCAGGGAGGAAACAATGAGCAGTTCTTC
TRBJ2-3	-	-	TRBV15	CATSSVSGVTDTQYF	TGTGCCACCAGCAGCGTATCGGGGGTCACAGATACGCAGTATTTT
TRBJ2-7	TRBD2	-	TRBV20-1	CSAQIAGGYEQYF	TGCAGTGCTCAGATAGCGGGAGGCTACGAGCAGTACTTC
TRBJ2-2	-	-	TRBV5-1	CASSPDGVTGELFF	TGCGCCAGCAGCCCGGACGGCGTCACCGGGGAGCTGTTTTTT
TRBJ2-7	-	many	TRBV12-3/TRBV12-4	CASSLLTGGYEQYF	TGTGCCAGCAGTTTGTTAACTGGGGGCTACGAGCAGTACTTC
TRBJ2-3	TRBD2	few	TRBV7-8	CASSLVGLAGVGVGDTQYF	TGTGCCAGCAGCTTAGTAGGACTAGCGGGAGTAGGGGTAGGAGATACGCAGTATTTT
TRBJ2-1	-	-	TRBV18	CASSPPLGTSAYNEQFF	TGTGCCAGCTCACCACCCTTGGGGACCTCCGCCTACAATGAGCAGTTCTTC
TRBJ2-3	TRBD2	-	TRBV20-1	CSARPSGVGTDTQYF	TGCAGTGCTAGACCTAGCGGGGTGGGCACAGATACGCAGTATTTT
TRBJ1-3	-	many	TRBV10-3	CAISEEDSGNTIYF	TGTGCCATCAGTGAGGAGGACTCTGGAAACACCATATATTTT
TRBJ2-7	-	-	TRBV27	CANRGLGTHYEQYF	TGTGCCAACCGTGGACTCGGGACACACTACGAGCAGTACTTC
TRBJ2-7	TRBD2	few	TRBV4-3	CASSQDSSVGLAVHEQYF	TGCGCCAGCAGCCAAGATAGTAGTGTCGGACTAGCGGTCCACGAGCAGTACTTC
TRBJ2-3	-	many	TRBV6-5	CASSYRYSTDTQYF	TGTGCCAGCAGTTACAGATACAGCACAGATACGCAGTATTTT
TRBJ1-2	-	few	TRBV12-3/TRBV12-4	CASSSRSGQGGGYTF	TGTGCCAGCAGCTCCCGCAGTGGTCAGGGCGGCGGCTACACCTTC
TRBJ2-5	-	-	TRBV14	CASSQAVQQETQYF	TGTGCCAGCAGCCAAGCCGTACAGCAAGAGACCCAGTACTTC
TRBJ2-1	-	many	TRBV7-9	CASSSSGPDEQFF	TGTGCCAGCAGCTCTTCAGGGCCCGATGAGCAGTTCTTC
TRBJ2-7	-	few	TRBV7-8	CASSLLQSYEQYF	TGTGCCAGCAGCTTGTTACAGTCCTACGAGCAGTACTTC
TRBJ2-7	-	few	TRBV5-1	CASSPAWGGVTYEQYF	TGCGCCAGCAGCCCCGCGTGGGGGGGCGTAACCTACGAGCAGTACTTC
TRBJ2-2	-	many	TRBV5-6	CATVGFSGELFF	TGTGCCACCGTCGGGTTTAGCGGGGAGCTGTTTTTT
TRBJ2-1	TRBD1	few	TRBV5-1	CASSLGGQGAPWNEQFF	TGCGCCAGCAGCTTGGGTGGACAGGGGGCCCCCTGGAATGAGCAGTTCTTC
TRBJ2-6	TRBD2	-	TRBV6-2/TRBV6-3	CASTEREGLSGANVLTF	TGTGCCAGCACGGAGCGGGAGGGCCTCTCTGGGGCCAACGTCCTGACTTTC
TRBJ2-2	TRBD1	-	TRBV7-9	CASRGQGYNTGELFF	TGTGCCAGCAGGGGACAGGGGTACAACACCGGGGAGCTGTTTTTT
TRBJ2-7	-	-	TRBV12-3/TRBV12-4	CASSSQVSHEQYF	TGTGCCAGCAGTTCTCAGGTATCCCACGAGCAGTACTTC
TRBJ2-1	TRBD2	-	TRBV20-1	CSARTGTSGPLDEQFF	TGCAGTGCTAGAACCGGGACTAGCGGACCGTTAGATGAGCAGTTCTTC
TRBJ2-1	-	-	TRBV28	CASRADTLLGEQFF	TGTGCCAGCAGGGCCGACACGCTCTTAGGTGAGCAGTTCTTC
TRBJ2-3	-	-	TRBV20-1	CSARDLAFGRTDTQYF	TGCAGTGCTAGAGATCTGGCTTTTGGCCGCACAGATACGCAGTATTTT
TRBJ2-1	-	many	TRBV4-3	CASSQYQSGEKQFF	TGCGCCAGCAGCCAATATCAATCGGGGGAGAAGCAGTTCTTC
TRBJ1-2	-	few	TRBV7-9	CASSLGQGTEGYTF	TGTGCCAGCAGCTTAGGTCAGGGTACGGAAGGCTACACCTTC
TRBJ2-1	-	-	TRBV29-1	CSVEYPAPSTYNEQFF	TGCAGCGTTGAATATCCGGCACCGTCTACCTACAATGAGCAGTTCTTC